These 21 T cell receptor beta chains were all obtained from the same sample, sequenced in a study of T cell changes during pregnancy in multiple sclerosis. Method: immunoSEQ multiplex PCR; TCRdb's copy keeps in-frame clones and lacks some. The table includes approximately 70,000 clones, around 92% detected once. The source material was peripheral blood, sampled in the second trimester of pregnancy. The receptors were gathered from a female donor in good health, enrolled as a control in a pregnancy study.

V gene TRBV19 combines with J gene TRBJ1-1; D might be TRBD1 (6 bases). This CDR3 is 12 amino acids long. V was clipped by 4 bases and J by 6 bases, with 9 bases between them. In germline, CDR1 is LNHDA, CDR2 SQIVND (reference sequence). CDR3 sequence (DNA): TGTGCCAGTAGTAAACAGGGCTCTGAAGCTTTCTTT. Encoded protein: CASSKQGSEAFF.

The chain is built from TRBV15 and TRBJ2-1; TRBD1 is a possible D gene (5 bases). CDR1 and CDR2 from the germline V gene are LNHNV and YYDKDF (reference sequence). The CDR3 contains 13 residues. Between the trimmed V and J ends, which lost 3 bases and 6 bases, there was a span of 9 bases. The CDR3 coding sequence is TGTGCCACCAGCAGGACAGAGGCCAATGAGCAGTTCTTC. Its translation: CATSRTEANEQFF.

V is TRBV4-1 and J is TRBJ2-1; D ambiguous. The germline V gene encodes CDR1 MGHRA and CDR2 YSYEKL. This CDR3 region has 13 residues. V shed 1 base and J shed 10 bases, with 11 bases lying between them. CDR3 in amino acids: CASSQGVPGEQFF. The CDR3 DNA is TGCGCCAGCAGCCAAGGTGTCCCCGGGGAGCAGTTCTTC.

This chain uses TRBV7-9 with TRBJ2-7; possibly TRBD1 for D (6 bases). There are 12 residues in the CDR3. CDR1 and CDR2 (germline): SEHNR, FQNEAQ (reference sequence). Between the trimmed V and J ends, which lost 6 bases and 9 bases, there was a span of 15 bases. CDR3 residues: CASRADRYRQYF. In DNA, the CDR3 is TGTGCCAGCAGAGCCGACAGGTATCGGCAGTACTTC.

This clone was picked up one time. The rearrangement links TRBV2 to TRBJ2-1, with 7 bases that match TRBD2. The ends lost 6 bases at V and 5 bases at J; junction bases unmatched: 7. Germline V gene lookup returns CDR1 SNHLY and CDR2 FYNNEI. The CDR3 runs to 14 residues. CDR3 sequence (DNA): TGTGCCAGCAGGTCCCTAGCGGATAACAATGAGCAGTTCTTC. It specifies CASRSLADNNEQFF.

The chain links TRBV7-3 to TRBJ1-1; D not certain. The germline V gene has CDR1 SGHTA and CDR2 FQGTGA. The CDR3 runs 15 residues. V was trimmed by 5 bases and J by 0 bases, leaving 13 bases between them. The CDR3 nucleotides read TGTGCCAGCAGCCCCGAGCCCCTTCTGAACACTGAAGCTTTCTTT. This translates into CASSPEPLLNTEAFF.

The CDR3 here is CASSGTDMNTEAFF. In nucleotides, the CDR3 is TGTGCCAGCAGCGGGACAGACATGAACACTGAAGCTTTCTTT. The J gene is TRBJ1-1, the V gene TRBV5-5; 7 bases line up with TRBD1. This CDR3 contains 14 residues. V lost 4 bases to trimming and J lost 0 bases; unmatched junction nucleotides: 3. CDR1 SGHKS and CDR2 YYEKEE come from the germline V gene (reference sequence).

The chain couples TRBV28 to TRBJ2-5, with TRBD2 as a possible D gene (6 bases). The CDR3 consists of 14 residues. V lost 3 bases to trimming and J lost 1 base, with 9 bases between them. Germline V CDR1 and CDR2: MDHEN, SYDVKM. CDR3 sequence reads: CASSLGGVQETQYF. The CDR3 nucleotides are TGTGCCAGCAGTTTGGGCGGGGTCCAAGAGACCCAGTACTTC.

Written as DNA, the CDR3 is TGTGCCAGCAGTGACCGGGACAGGGTCAATGAGCAGTTCTTC. Its protein product is CASSDRDRVNEQFF. The chain employs TRBV6-1 and TRBJ2-1; the match to TRBD1 covers 9 bases. V shed 3 bases and J 6 bases; nucleotides not matched to a gene: 3. Germline V gene sequence: CDR1 MNHNS, CDR2 SASEGT. The CDR3 is made up of 14 amino acids.

The chain has TRBV5-1 and TRBJ2-5; 14 bases agree with TRBD2. The CDR3 is 17 residues long. The junction had 8 bases not matched to a gene; V was cut back by 2 bases and J by 5 bases. Germline assignment: CDR1 SGHRS and CDR2 YFSETQ. In DNA, the CDR3 is TGCGCCAGCAGCTTAGGGACTAGCGGGAGTTCAGATGAGACCCAGTACTTC. Translating gives CASSLGTSGSSDETQYF.

The rearrangement joins TRBV7-8 to TRBJ2-5; a weak D match, TRBD1 (6 bases). The CDR3 spans 14 residues. Germline V lookup: CDR1 SGHVS, CDR2 FQNEAQ. Trimming left V 7 bases short and J 0 bases short, with 12 bases between. The CDR3 spells CASNLQGYQETQYF. The CDR3, as DNA: TGTGCCAGCAACCTGCAGGGGTACCAAGAGACCCAGTACTTC.

This chain connects TRBV7-9 to TRBJ2-5; tentative D call: TRBD1 (6 bases). The CDR3 is 15 residues long. Germline V CDR1 and CDR2: SEHNR, FQNEAQ (reference sequence). The V gene lost 3 bases and the J gene lost 2 bases, with 13 bases spanning the gap. In DNA, the CDR3 is TGTGCCAGCAGCTTCGGGACATATAATCAAGAGACCCAGTACTTC. It is translated as CASSFGTYNQETQYF.

The V call is TRBV15, the J call TRBJ2-3; unclear D gene. CDR1 is LNHNV and CDR2 is YYDKDF in the germline V gene (reference sequence). There are 13 residues in the CDR3. V was pared by 0 bases and J by 2 bases, with 3 bases between. The CDR3 coding sequence is TGTGCCACCAGCAGAGACAACACAGATACGCAGTATTTT. The encoded protein is CATSRDNTDTQYF.

CDR3 bases: TGTGCCAGCAGAAAGCAGGGTTCTGGAAACACCATATATTTT. Residues: CASRKQGSGNTIYF. The V gene is TRBV28, the J gene TRBJ1-3; D may be TRBD1 (5 bases). This CDR3 is built from 14 residues. Germline V gene sequence: CDR1 MDHEN, CDR2 SYDVKM. Trimming left V 6 bases short and J 1 base short, with 10 bases between.

This clone was observed a single time. The rearrangement joins TRBV5-6 to TRBJ1-2; maybe TRBD1 (6 bases). The V end was cut by 4 bases, the J end by 7 bases, with 17 bases between. Per the germline V gene, CDR1 is SGHDT and CDR2 is YYEEEE. There are 14 residues in the CDR3. In nucleotides, the CDR3 is TGTGCCAGCAGCCCCGGACAGCCCCGCCTTGGCTACACCTTC. Its translation: CASSPGQPRLGYTF.

The V gene is TRBV6-1, the J gene TRBJ2-7; a possible D gene is TRBD1 (5 bases). Looked up from germline, CDR1 is MNHNS and CDR2 is SASEGT. This CDR3 spans 13 amino acids. V lost 7 bases to trimming and J lost 3 bases, with 13 bases between them. The chain's CDR3 is CASTRIRGYEQYF. In DNA form, the CDR3 reads TGTGCCAGCACCCGGATTAGGGGCTACGAGCAGTACTTC.

V usage is TRBV2 and J usage is TRBJ2-5; unclear D gene. The V end was cut by 4 bases, the J end by 1 base, with 4 bases between. The CDR3 spans 12 residues. Looked up from germline, CDR1 is SNHLY and CDR2 is FYNNEI. The CDR3 region is CASSVIQETQYF. As DNA, the CDR3 is TGTGCCAGCAGTGTCATCCAAGAGACCCAGTACTTC. Filled out from reference TRBV2 and TRBJ2-5, the complete variable domain reads EPEVTQTPSHQVTQMGQEVILRCVPISNHLYFYWYRQILGQKVEFLVSFYNNEISEKSEIFDDQFSVERPDGSNFTLKIRSTKLEDSAMYFCASSVIQETQYFGPGTRLLVL.

The chain couples TRBV27 to TRBJ2-3; D is perhaps TRBD1 (6 bases). This CDR3 is built from 15 residues. The V end lost 3 bases, the J end lost 10 bases, and 20 bases lay between the germline ends. Per the germline V gene, CDR1 is MNHEY and CDR2 is SMNVEV (reference sequence). The chain's CDR3 is CASSFQQGRIESQYF. The CDR3, as DNA: TGTGCCAGCAGTTTTCAACAGGGCCGTATTGAATCGCAGTATTTT.

V and J are TRBV6-4 and TRBJ2-3; 8 bases line up with TRBD2. Germline-derived CDR1 and CDR2 are MRHNA and SNTAGT. The CDR3 totals 15 residues. The J segment lost 5 bases and the V segment lost 3 bases, leaving 7 bases of the junction unmatched. The CDR3 coding sequence is TGTGCCAGCAGTGAACTAGCGGAACCCAGAGATACGCAGTATTTT. It yields the protein CASSELAEPRDTQYF.

The chain is built from TRBV19 and TRBJ2-7; weak D call: TRBD2 (6 bases). The CDR3 is 15 residues long. Trimming shortened V by 5 bases and J by 4 bases, and 18 bases separated the two germline ends. The germline V gene encodes CDR1 LNHDA and CDR2 SQIVND (reference sequence). The CDR3 sequence is CASSGTLTTSYEQYF. CDR3 in DNA: TGTGCCAGTAGTGGGACTCTGACGACTTCGTACGAGCAGTACTTC. The full variable domain, rest sourced from reference TRBV19 and TRBJ2-7, is DGGITQSPKYLFRKEGQNVTLSCEQNLNHDAMYWYRQDPGQGLRLIYYSQIVNDFQKGDIAEGYSVSREKKESFPLTVTSAQKNPTAFYLCASSGTLTTSYEQYFGPGTRLTVT.

The chain combines TRBV20-1 with TRBJ1-1; D not certain. The CDR3 spans 11 residues. Between the trimmed V and J ends, which lost 5 bases and 1 base, there was a span of 5 bases. In germline, CDR1 is DFQATT, CDR2 SNEGSKA (reference sequence). CDR3 region: CSARQNTEAFF. CDR3 sequence (DNA): TGCAGTGCTCGACAGAACACTGAAGCTTTCTTT.